Reported below is one T cell receptor (beta chain). Its cognate antigen is unknown. Axillary draining lymph nodes of breast cancer patients supplied the node samples. This entry belongs to a study of breast tumors, draining lymph nodes, adjacent tissues. Study-level findings and limits: Most tumor T cells seemingly derive from lymph node, then expand in tumor. Luminal-like breast cancer showed significantly greater tumor-nontumor repertoire similarity than basal-like breast cancer did. Tumor T cell lymph node origin was a supported hypothesis, not proven. Tumors had less TCR diversity than lymph nodes, more than nontumor tissue.

TCRdb called the multiplex PCR reads again in MiXCR, with one record for every CDR3 protein. The table includes 290,000 or so distinct CDR3 sequences, about 30% detected once. Trimming took 5 bases from V and 0 from J; bases not matched to a gene: 9. Germline V gives CDR1 SGDLS, CDR2 YYNGEE. The CDR3 runs to 16 residues. Sequencing was performed on axillary lymph node tissue. The chain is built from TRBV9 and TRBJ2-5, with 8 bases that match TRBD2. The sequence was collected from a female donor with breast cancer. Some clones in this sample may be carry-over from other donors' samples. The CDR3 sequence: CASSASSGTHQETQYF. CDR3 sequence (DNA): TGTGCCAGCAGTGCTAGTAGCGGGACCCACCAAGAGACCCAGTACTTC.